Below are 26 T cell receptor beta chains sequenced from a single sample in a study of T cell responses to AZD1222 COVID-19 vaccine (dated by TCRdb to the early 2020s). Libraries were constructed by the immunoSEQ multiplex PCR assay. The table was pulled from immuneACCESS by TCRdb, which kept in-frame rearrangements only. Such tables lose some clones; where checked, under half of the loss comes from unresolved V genes, and the rest has no known cause. The sample data list roughly 180,000 clones, and less than 95% of these were observed just once. The ten biggest clones cover 2.5% to 3.5% of the sample. The time point label of this sample denotes: baseline before first vaccination. Sequences were derived from peripheral blood, sampled on day 0 of AZD1222 vaccination. These receptors came from an adult in good health.

The chain carries TRBV5-4 and TRBJ2-3; 9 nucleotides align to TRBD1. This CDR3 has 15 residues. The ends lost 4 bases at V and 3 bases at J; junction bases unmatched: 6. Germline CDR1 SGHNT, CDR2 YYREEE (reference sequence). CDR3 region: CASSRTGVRTDTQYF. In nucleotides, the CDR3 is TGTGCCAGCAGCCGGACAGGGGTTAGGACAGATACGCAGTATTTT.

The genes are TRBV27 and TRBJ1-1, with a tentative D call TRBD1 (5 bases). With 3 bases removed from V and 11 bases from J, the gap between germline ends came to 10 bases. In germline, CDR1 is MNHEY, CDR2 SMNVEV (reference sequence). The CDR3 covers 11 residues. The CDR3 DNA reads as TGTGCCAGCAGTTTTGGGGGACTTGCTTTCTTT. It codes for CASSFGGLAFF.

The chain recombines TRBV2 with TRBJ1-4; weak D call: TRBD1 (6 bases). The V gene lost 6 bases and the J gene lost 8 bases, with 16 bases spanning the gap. The CDR3 has 14 amino acids. Germline CDR1 is SNHLY and CDR2 is FYNNEI. CDR3 coding DNA: TGTGCCAGCAGGGCACAGGGTTTGCGGGAAAAACTGTTTTTT. This gives the protein CASRAQGLREKLFF.

V gene TRBV4-1 combines with J gene TRBJ2-5; 7 bases are shared with TRBD1. The V and J ends lost 0 bases and 0 bases, in that order; junction bases with no gene match: 7. The CDR3 runs to 17 residues. Germline CDR1 MGHRA, CDR2 YSYEKL. CDR3 nucleotide sequence: TGCGCCAGCAGCCAAGATCCGGGACAGAACTACCAAGAGACCCAGTACTTC. This codes for CASSQDPGQNYQETQYF.

This chain links TRBV27 with TRBJ2-7; 12 bases line up with TRBD2. The CDR3 spans 16 residues. J gave up 6 bases and V 3 bases, and 9 bases lay outside the gene matches. In germline, CDR1 is MNHEY, CDR2 SMNVEV (reference sequence). The CDR3 reads CASSFGVGLAGSEQYF. CDR3 DNA sequence: TGTGCCAGCAGTTTTGGTGTGGGACTAGCGGGTAGCGAGCAGTACTTC.

This chain connects TRBV15 to TRBJ2-2, with 9 bases fitting TRBD1. CDR1 is LNHNV and CDR2 is YYDKDF in the germline V gene (reference sequence). V lost 9 bases and J lost 4; bases outside the gene matches: 9. This CDR3 has 15 amino acids. The CDR3 is CATSDRGDGTGELFF. For the CDR3, the DNA is TGTGCCACTTCGGACAGGGGAGATGGCACCGGGGAGCTGTTTTTT.

CDR3 sequence: CASSPQTGGNTEAFF. CDR3 bases: TGTGCCAGCAGTCCGCAGACAGGGGGGAACACTGAAGCTTTCTTT. The chain carries TRBV6-6 and TRBJ1-1, with 9 bases aligning to TRBD1. The CDR3 covers 15 residues. The germline CDR1 and CDR2 sequences are MNHNY and SVGAGI (reference sequence). The junction had 5 bases not matched to a gene; V was cut back by 5 bases and J by 1 base.

The genes are TRBV2 and TRBJ1-5; maybe TRBD1 (6 bases). The CDR3 has 15 residues. V gave up 4 bases and J gave up 1 base, with 11 bases separating them. Germline V lookup: CDR1 SNHLY, CDR2 FYNNEI. The CDR3 sequence is CASSGQETSNQPQHF. The CDR3 region has the DNA TGTGCCAGCAGTGGACAGGAGACGAGCAATCAGCCCCAGCATTTT.

J is TRBJ2-1 and V is TRBV29-1; possible D gene TRBD2, 5 bases. The CDR3 runs 12 residues. Trimming took off 4 bases at V and 4 bases at J, with 8 bases between the two ends. Germline V lookup: CDR1 SQVTM, CDR2 ANQGSEA. Here the CDR3 DNA reads TGCAGCGTTGTGGGCGGGTACAATGAGCAGTTCTTC. Protein sequence: CSVVGGYNEQFF.

The genes are TRBV7-3 and TRBJ1-2; 9 nucleotides match TRBD1. The V and J ends lost 4 bases and 8 bases, in that order; junction bases with no gene match: 5. Germline lookup yields CDR1 SGHTA and CDR2 FQGTGA. The CDR3 is 13 amino acids. The CDR3 bases are TGTGCCAGCAGCTCCCGGACAGGGGAAGGCTACACCTTC. Amino acid sequence: CASSSRTGEGYTF. The full variable domain, its missing parts supplied by reference TRBV7-3 and TRBJ1-2, is GAGVSQTPSNKVTEKGKYVELRCDPISGHTALYWYRQSLGQGPEFLIYFQGTGAADDSGLPNDRFFAVRPEGSVSTLKIQRTERGDSAVYLCASSSRTGEGYTFGSGTRLTVV.

In DNA, the CDR3 is TGTGCCAGCAGCTTATCAGCGGGGGTCACAGATACGCAGTATTTT. It codes for CASSLSAGVTDTQYF. V is TRBV7-2 and J is TRBJ2-3, with 8 nucleotides matching TRBD2. Germline values: CDR1 SGHTA, CDR2 FQGNSA. The V gene end was trimmed by 2 bases and the J gene end by 2 bases; junction bases not matched to a gene: 3. This CDR3 comprises 15 residues.

The CDR3 DNA sequence: TGTGCCAGCAGCTTCGGCGGGGGGAACACCGGGGAGCTGTTTTTT. Translated, it gives CASSFGGGNTGELFF. This chain joins TRBV5-5 and TRBJ2-2, with 7 bases aligning to TRBD2. Germline V gene data show CDR1 as SGHKS and CDR2 as YYEKEE (reference sequence). This CDR3 is 15 amino acids long. V was clipped by 2 bases and J by 1 base; unmatched bases: 2.

This clone has only one observation. The gene calls are TRBV12-3 or TRBV12-4 and TRBJ2-5; the D is unclear. Trimming shortened V by 8 bases and J by 4 bases, and 14 bases separated the two germline ends. The CDR3 extends over 13 amino acids. CDR3 DNA sequence: TGTGCCAGCCATGCCGGCTCGGTAGAGACCCAGTACTTC. The encoded protein is CASHAGSVETQYF.

This clone was counted a single time. One end of the junction is discordant with germline, which a read error may explain. The chain carries TRBV30 and TRBJ1-2; D call uncertain. This CDR3 spans 14 amino acids. CDR1 is GTSNPN, CDR2 SVGIG, per germline (reference sequence). CDR3 region: CAWSVRLGNDGYTF. The CDR3 nucleotides are TGTGCCTGGAGTGTACGATTGGGTAACGATGGCTACACCTTC.

This clone was observed once. The V call is TRBV3-1 (or the pseudogene TRBV3-2), the J call TRBJ2-5; 9 nucleotides match TRBD2. The CDR3 runs to 15 residues. Germline CDR1 LGHDT, CDR2 YNNKEL (reference sequence). Unmatched junction bases numbered 9, after V lost 6 bases and J lost 4 bases. The CDR3 here is CASSPRGGVGETQYF. CDR3 nucleotide sequence: TGTGCCAGCAGTCCCCGCGGGGGGGTGGGAGAGACCCAGTACTTC.

The rearrangement uses TRBV5-6 and TRBJ1-6; D is uncertain. The V end lost 1 base, the J end lost 9 bases, and 11 bases lay between the germline ends. The CDR3 covers 14 residues. Germline V gene lookup returns CDR1 SGHDT and CDR2 YYEEEE. CDR3 residues: CASSLLLGFSPLHF. DNA of the CDR3: TGTGCCAGCAGCTTGTTGCTGGGGTTTTCACCCCTCCACTTT. Full variable domain (rest looked up from reference TRBV5-6 and TRBJ1-6): DAGVTQSPTHLIKTRGQQVTLRCSPKSGHDTVSWYQQALGQGPQFIFQYYEEEERQRGNFPDRFSGHQFPNYSSELNVNALLLGDSALYLCASSLLLGFSPLHFGNGTRLTVT.

This clone has only a few counts. V is TRBV6-2 or TRBV6-3 and J is TRBJ2-2; D is perhaps TRBD1 (5 bases). The V and J ends lost 6 bases and 4 bases respectively, with 15 bases between them. The CDR3 is 15 residues long. The germline gives CDR1 MNHEY, CDR2 SVGEGT. The CDR3 region is CASSPSTGFTGELFF. In DNA form, the CDR3 reads TGTGCCAGCAGCCCTTCCACAGGCTTCACCGGGGAGCTGTTTTTT.

The J gene is TRBJ2-5, the V gene TRBV11-3, with D unclear. CDR1 and CDR2 (germline): SGHNT, YENEEA. The CDR3 totals 14 residues. V lost 4 bases to trimming and J lost 5 bases, with 14 bases between them. The CDR3 region is CASSYKSGYETQYF. CDR3 coding DNA: TGTGCCAGCAGCTACAAGAGTGGGTACGAGACCCAGTACTTC.

This clone is a singleton in its sample. The chain is built from TRBV5-4 and TRBJ2-1; the D call may be TRBD1 or TRBD2 (6 bases each). V dropped 0 bases and J dropped 10 bases, with 14 bases sitting between them. The germline V gene has CDR1 SGHNT and CDR2 YYREEE (reference sequence). The CDR3 contains 14 residues. CDR3: CASSLDVGGWEQFF. The CDR3 DNA reads TGTGCCAGCAGCTTGGACGTGGGGGGCTGGGAGCAGTTCTTC.

The chain has TRBV9 and TRBJ1-4; D is unclear. Germline values: CDR1 SGDLS, CDR2 YYNGEE. Trimming cost V 3 bases and J 0 bases, with 15 bases left between them. This CDR3 has 17 residues. The CDR3 loop reads CASSGDGSYATNEKLFF. CDR3 coding DNA: TGTGCCAGCAGCGGCGATGGATCATACGCAACTAATGAAAAACTGTTTTTT.

This chain uses TRBV7-3 with TRBJ2-2, with a tentative D call TRBD2 (6 bases). The V and J ends lost 4 bases and 1 base respectively, with 7 bases between them. This CDR3 region has 14 residues. CDR1 and CDR2 from the germline V gene are SGHTA and FQGTGA. The CDR3 loop reads CASSWDLNTGELFF. The CDR3 region has the DNA TGTGCCAGCAGCTGGGACTTGAACACCGGGGAGCTGTTTTTT.

This chain uses TRBV19 with TRBJ1-5, with a possible D match to TRBD1 (5 bases). The germline V gene encodes CDR1 LNHDA and CDR2 SQIVND (reference sequence). Trimming removed 10 bases from V and 3 bases from J, with 19 bases in between. The CDR3 is made up of 15 amino acids. The CDR3 region is CATQPQGTVNQPQHF. DNA for the CDR3: TGTGCCACGCAACCCCAGGGTACGGTCAATCAGCCCCAGCATTTT. The variable domain in full, completed from reference TRBV19 and TRBJ1-5, reads DGGITQSPKYLFRKEGQNVTLSCEQNLNHDAMYWYRQDPGQGLRLIYYSQIVNDFQKGDIAEGYSVSREKKESFPLTVTSAQKNPTAFYLCATQPQGTVNQPQHFGDGTRLSIL.

This clone was seen a few times. The chain has TRBV7-9 and TRBJ2-3; D gene uncertain. The CDR3 is 13 amino acids. V dropped 1 base and J dropped 4 bases, with 6 bases sitting between them. The germline CDR1 and CDR2 sequences are SEHNR and FQNEAQ (reference sequence). CDR3 nucleotides: TGTGCCAGCAGCTTAGGTTCCCCAGATACGCAGTATTTT. It codes for CASSLGSPDTQYF.

The chain carries TRBV19 and TRBJ1-1, with 9 positions matching TRBD1. This CDR3 has 14 residues. J gave up 2 bases and V 9 bases, and 7 bases lay outside the gene matches. Per the germline V gene, CDR1 is LNHDA and CDR2 is SQIVND (reference sequence). The CDR3 is CASFPGQGNTEAFF. For the CDR3, the DNA is TGTGCCAGCTTCCCGGGACAGGGAAACACTGAAGCTTTCTTT.

With regard to this clone: This sample includes further DNA sequences coding for the same CDR3. The CDR3 DNA is TGTGCCAGCAGCTTGACAGGGGATAGCAATCAGCCCCAGCATTTT. Amino acid sequence: CASSLTGDSNQPQHF. The chain joins TRBV5-4 to TRBJ1-5; 7 nucleotides match TRBD1. Looked up from germline, CDR1 is SGHNT and CDR2 is YYREEE (reference sequence). Trimming cost V 1 base and J 0 bases; bases outside gene matches: 1. The CDR3 extends over 15 amino acids.

The chain links TRBV10-1 to TRBJ2-7; TRBD2 might be the D (7 bases). V lost 4 bases to trimming and J lost 7 bases, with 20 bases between them. Germline assignment: CDR1 WNHNN and CDR2 SYGVQD (reference sequence). The CDR3 consists of 15 residues. The CDR3 spells CASSGGRGPSIEQYF. The CDR3 bases are TGCGCCAGCAGTGGAGGGCGGGGGCCCTCTATAGAGCAGTACTTC.